Given below is one T cell receptor (beta chain) in context. No antigen is known for it. Sampled while nominally healthy, donors likely had unrecorded immune exposures. This entry belongs to a study of cytomegalovirus exposure and HLA in healthy donors. Study results and limitations: A later analysis reportedly identified an Asian-associated ancestry cluster as carrying fewer N-insertions than the 666-donor mean.

The germline gives CDR1 LGHNA, CDR2 YNFKEQ. The CDR3 contains 15 residues. The V and J ends lost 3 bases and 7 bases respectively, with 16 bases between them. PCR involved 60 Vbeta and 13 Jbeta primers. Original handling: Approximately 11 million of about 80 million unique TCR beta chains were shared, per a later count. TCRdb's copy holds only in-frame clones and misses some; the assay was immunoSEQ multiplex PCR. For V, J and clone size, that table is used; D and trimming come from the DNA. The table shows 150,000 to 200,000 clones, with around 80% occurring only once. Material: PBMCs. The chain is built from TRBV4-2 and TRBJ2-1, with D perhaps matching TRBD2 (6 bases). The TCR originated in a woman aged 25 to 39 in good health and CMV-seronegative. CDR3 amino acids: CASSHGLAQGNEQFF. DNA of the CDR3: TGTGCCAGCAGCCACGGGCTAGCGCAGGGAAATGAGCAGTTCTTC.